The entry that follows covers one T cell receptor delta chain sequence. The sample belongs to a study of gamma-delta chains in newborns, infants, children. TCRdb fed the reads to CATT. The table lists some 5,000 delta-chain clones, approximately 3.3% of them singletons. Sample: blood. This clonotype originated in a child who was a newborn, infant or young child, either healthy, febrile or measles-vaccinated (not recorded which).

The CDR3 loop is CACDPLAGGLSSWDTRQMFF. CDR3 DNA: TGTGCCTGTGACCCCCTCGCTGGGGGCCTGAGCTCCTGGGACACCCGACAGATGTTTTTC. The chain carries TRDV2 and TRDJ3; 7 bases agree with TRDD3. Trimming took 3 bases from V and 0 from J; bases not matched to a gene: 13. CDR1 GEAIGNYY and CDR2 EKD come from the germline V gene. This CDR3 region has 20 residues.